The 10 T cell receptor beta chains reported below all come from one sample, sequenced in a study of T-cell reconstitution after alpha-beta-depleted transplantation in children. Unique molecular identifiers were incorporated into the prepared TCRbeta library. Via MiXCR, TCRdb re-called the PCR reads, giving one row per CDR3 protein. The sample includes a few hundred thousand distinct CDR3 sequences, around 19% of them seen just once. The source was PBMCs from the stem cell graft donor, collected from the stem cell graft. The receptors were gathered from a human donor who donated a stem cell graft to a child with acute lymphoblastic leukemia.

In its sample, this clonotype was seen a few times. The rearrangement joins TRBV4-1 to TRBJ1-1; 9 bases are a match to TRBD1. The V gene's germline CDR1 is MGHRA and CDR2 YSYEKL. This CDR3 has 15 residues. Trimming at V came to 2 bases and at J to 4 bases, leaving 5 bases not matched to a gene. The CDR3 spells CASSQQQGAGTEAFF. DNA of the CDR3: TGCGCCAGCAGCCAACAACAGGGGGCCGGCACTGAAGCTTTCTTT.

This clonotype showed up just a few times. This chain uses TRBV24-1 with TRBJ1-5; D is ambiguous. The CDR3 totals 14 residues. Germline V gives CDR1 KGHDR, CDR2 SFDVKD. V lost 4 bases and J 4 bases, leaving 10 bases between the germline ends. This CDR3 is CATSDSNPNQPQHF. The DNA for the CDR3 is TGTGCCACCAGTGACTCCAACCCTAATCAGCCCCAGCATTTT.

V and J are TRBV29-1 and TRBJ2-3, with 10 nucleotides matching TRBD2. Unmatched junction bases numbered 6, after V lost 6 bases and J lost 0 bases. The CDR3 is 15 amino acids. Per germline, CDR1 SQVTM and CDR2 ANQGSEA. The CDR3 reads CSVRLAGQSTDTQYF. The DNA of the CDR3 is TGCAGCGTCCGACTAGCGGGCCAGAGCACAGATACGCAGTATTTT.

Only a few counts were recorded for this clonotype. V gene TRBV15 combines with J gene TRBJ2-1; 7 nucleotides align to TRBD2. The germline CDR1 and CDR2 sequences are LNHNV and YYDKDF (reference sequence). This CDR3 spans 17 amino acids. The junction had 7 bases not matched to a gene; V was cut back by 0 bases and J by 2 bases. The CDR3 loop reads CATSRDPSGATYNEQFF. In DNA, the CDR3 is TGTGCCACCAGCAGAGACCCTAGCGGAGCCACCTACAATGAGCAGTTCTTC.

J is TRBJ1-5 and V is TRBV5-1; a weak D match, TRBD1 (6 bases). The V end was cut by 4 bases, the J end by 0 bases, with 17 bases between. This CDR3 has 17 amino acids. Germline V gene sequence: CDR1 SGHRS, CDR2 YFSETQ. CDR3 in amino acids: CASSATDRYPSNQPQHF. In DNA form, the CDR3 reads TGCGCCAGCAGCGCGACCGACAGGTATCCTAGCAATCAGCCCCAGCATTTT.

The genes are TRBV7-9 and TRBJ1-1, with TRBD1 identical over 9 bases. The ends lost 6 bases at V and 4 bases at J; junction bases unmatched: 6. In germline, CDR1 is SEHNR, CDR2 FQNEAQ (reference sequence). The CDR3 has 14 amino acids. The DNA of the CDR3 is TGTGCCAGCAGACCCGGACAGGGGATCACTGAAGCTTTCTTT. Amino acids: CASRPGQGITEAFF. The complete variable domain, with remaining parts taken from reference TRBV7-9 and TRBJ1-1, reads DTGVSQNPRHKITKRGQNVTFRCDPISEHNRLYWYRQTLGQGPEFLTYFQNEAQLEKSRLLSDRFSAERPKGSFSTLEIQRTEQGDSAMYLCASRPGQGITEAFFGQGTRLTVV.

This clonotype has only a few counts. The chain couples TRBV29-1 to TRBJ2-7; either TRBD1 or TRBD2 may supply D (5 bases each). Germline CDR1 reads SQVTM; CDR2 reads ANQGSEA. The CDR3 consists of 13 residues. Trimming took off 6 bases at V and 3 bases at J, with 15 bases between the two ends. The chain's CDR3 is CSVPGVGGYEQYF. The CDR3 DNA sequence: TGCAGCGTGCCCGGGGTTGGGGGCTACGAGCAGTACTTC.

V usage is TRBV3-1 and J usage is TRBJ1-1; D not resolved. The CDR3 sequence is 15 residues long. V lost 1 base and J lost 0, with 9 bases in between. Germline assignment: CDR1 LGHDT and CDR2 YNNKEL (reference sequence). The CDR3 is CASSQVWRLNTEAFF. The CDR3 DNA reads TGTGCCAGCAGCCAAGTTTGGAGGTTGAACACTGAAGCTTTCTTT.

The V and J genes are TRBV12-3 or TRBV12-4 and TRBJ2-5, with 7 bases fitting TRBD1. The CDR3 consists of 17 residues. The J segment lost 4 bases and the V segment lost 5 bases, leaving 16 bases of the junction unmatched. The CDR3: CASSDIRDSLMPETQYF. CDR3 bases: TGTGCCAGCAGTGACATCCGGGACAGCTTAATGCCAGAGACCCAGTACTTC.

The chain joins TRBV20-1 to TRBJ1-2, with unresolved D. V shed 6 bases and J shed 2 bases, with 10 bases lying between them. The CDR3 spans 12 residues. Per the germline V gene, CDR1 is DFQATT and CDR2 is SNEGSKA (reference sequence). The CDR3 coding sequence is TGCAGTGCCCTGACAAACAACTATGGCTACACCTTC. Translated, it gives CSALTNNYGYTF.